This is a list of T cell receptor beta chains from one sample in a study of identical twins. MiXCR, applied by TCRdb to the 5' RACE reads, yields one record per CDR3 protein. The sample holds about 340,000 distinct CDR3 sequences, roughly 12% seen once. These data were also filed under a second study, of yellow fever vaccine responses in identical twins.

The sample comprised CD8+ T cells sorted from blood. The receptors shown here come from a woman in her late teens or twenties in good health. Each CDR3 is given with its conserved first and last residue. A clone size is listed for some rows: how often the clone was seen (once, few, many), or a class if it is expanded.

j_gene: TRBJ2-7
abundance: .
v_gene: TRBV12-3/TRBV12-4
CDR3aa: CASSMDRYEQYF

j_gene: TRBJ2-7
abundance: many
v_gene: TRBV11-3
CDR3aa: CASSSDAINYEQYF

j_gene: TRBJ2-3
abundance: .
v_gene: TRBV10-3
CDR3aa: CAISESGGDSGYTDTQYF

j_gene: TRBJ2-7
abundance: .
v_gene: TRBV27
CDR3aa: CASSLSAGSIYEQYF

j_gene: TRBJ1-1
abundance: .
v_gene: TRBV24-1
CDR3aa: CATSGFQGIGTEAFF

j_gene: TRBJ2-7
abundance: few
v_gene: TRBV27
CDR3aa: CASSPPVGQGHEQYF

j_gene: TRBJ1-2
abundance: .
v_gene: TRBV6-1
CDR3aa: CASSVRPGGGNYGYTF

j_gene: TRBJ1-4
abundance: few
v_gene: TRBV12-3/TRBV12-4
CDR3aa: CASSPDSGETNEKLFF

j_gene: TRBJ1-1
abundance: few
v_gene: TRBV7-7
CDR3aa: CASSKYMNTEAFF

j_gene: TRBJ2-1
abundance: many
v_gene: TRBV5-1
CDR3aa: CASSLVDNEQFF

j_gene: TRBJ2-1
abundance: few
v_gene: TRBV9
CDR3aa: CASTAGGSSYNEQFF

j_gene: TRBJ2-5
abundance: few
v_gene: TRBV27
CDR3aa: CASSLSGAVETQYF

j_gene: TRBJ2-2
abundance: few
v_gene: TRBV29-1
CDR3aa: CSVEGSSSGAGGELFF

j_gene: TRBJ2-1
abundance: few
v_gene: TRBV24-1
CDR3aa: CATSDSQWNEQFF

j_gene: TRBJ1-1
abundance: .
v_gene: TRBV24-1
CDR3aa: CATRGTGEAFF

j_gene: TRBJ2-1
abundance: .
v_gene: TRBV12-3/TRBV12-4
CDR3aa: CASSSPDRNRNNEQFF

j_gene: TRBJ2-2
abundance: few
v_gene: TRBV2
CDR3aa: CASLTSVGGTGELFF

j_gene: TRBJ1-6
abundance: .
v_gene: TRBV25-1
CDR3aa: CASSENDRVGSPLHF

j_gene: TRBJ2-7
abundance: .
v_gene: TRBV7-9
CDR3aa: CASSLDPRYYEQYF

j_gene: TRBJ2-7
abundance: .
v_gene: TRBV20-1
CDR3aa: CSALSRTSGGLYEQYF

j_gene: TRBJ2-4
abundance: .
v_gene: TRBV12-3/TRBV12-4
CDR3aa: CASSPGQGGIQYF

j_gene: TRBJ2-7
abundance: .
v_gene: TRBV4-1
CDR3aa: CASSLASSSYEQYF

j_gene: TRBJ2-1
abundance: many
v_gene: TRBV29-1
CDR3aa: CSVWQGANNEQFF

j_gene: TRBJ2-5
abundance: few
v_gene: TRBV20-1
CDR3aa: CSARDGGLAGSQETQYF

j_gene: TRBJ2-1
abundance: few
v_gene: TRBV7-9
CDR3aa: CASSPPRAGPWGNEQFF

j_gene: TRBJ2-7
abundance: few
v_gene: TRBV12-3/TRBV12-4
CDR3aa: CASSPISSGSVEQYF

j_gene: TRBJ2-2
abundance: .
v_gene: TRBV7-7
CDR3aa: CASSLTGAYTGELFF

j_gene: TRBJ2-7
abundance: many
v_gene: TRBV12-3/TRBV12-4
CDR3aa: CASSSGGEQYF

j_gene: TRBJ2-1
abundance: .
v_gene: TRBV7-9
CDR3aa: CASSPYPSGAEQFF

j_gene: TRBJ1-5
abundance: .
v_gene: TRBV10-2
CDR3aa: CASSGGSSYSNQPQHF

j_gene: TRBJ2-5
abundance: .
v_gene: TRBV7-6
CDR3aa: CASSQPGRQETQYF

j_gene: TRBJ2-7
abundance: .
v_gene: TRBV5-6
CDR3aa: CASSLGRREQYF

j_gene: TRBJ2-1
abundance: few
v_gene: TRBV7-9
CDR3aa: CASSEGQGVSYNEQFF

j_gene: TRBJ1-1
abundance: .
v_gene: TRBV5-1
CDR3aa: CATHPGRGGSTEAFF

j_gene: TRBJ2-3
abundance: .
v_gene: TRBV7-9
CDR3aa: CASSLGLGASADTQYF

j_gene: TRBJ1-5
abundance: .
v_gene: TRBV4-1
CDR3aa: CASSWSTFQPQHF

j_gene: TRBJ2-7
abundance: .
v_gene: TRBV27
CDR3aa: CASSSLQGVRHEQYF

j_gene: TRBJ2-2
abundance: .
v_gene: TRBV27
CDR3aa: CTSSLYGTGNTGELFF

j_gene: TRBJ2-1
abundance: .
v_gene: TRBV4-1
CDR3aa: CASSKAGTYNEQFF

j_gene: TRBJ1-2
abundance: .
v_gene: TRBV20-1
CDR3aa: CSARDQGKRGSWTGGYTF

j_gene: TRBJ2-1
abundance: few
v_gene: TRBV4-1
CDR3aa: CASSRGAGIINEQFF

j_gene: TRBJ2-1
abundance: few
v_gene: TRBV7-9
CDR3aa: CASSSWVPAGGNNEQFF

j_gene: TRBJ2-3
abundance: few
v_gene: TRBV7-9
CDR3aa: CASSLDRTGATTDTQYF

j_gene: TRBJ2-7
abundance: .
v_gene: TRBV20-1
CDR3aa: CSVRYVSSYEQYF

j_gene: TRBJ2-1
abundance: few
v_gene: TRBV3-1
CDR3aa: CASSQVRLTGNEQFF